One and the same sample provided the 22 T cell receptor beta chains below, sequenced in a study of blood T cell repertoires in COVID-19. Measured with immunoSEQ multiplex PCR; TCRdb has only the in-frame clones, and not every one. The sample lists some 42,000 clones, 90% occurring once. Sequenced: peripheral blood. All receptors come from a man aged 50-60 years with active COVID-19.

The chain is built from TRBV28 and TRBJ1-1; 7 bases match TRBD1. Trimming removed 5 bases from V and 1 base from J; junction bases left unmatched: 4. Germline assignment: CDR1 MDHEN and CDR2 SYDVKM. The CDR3 spans 14 residues. CDR3 coding DNA: TGTGCCAGCAGTCTACAGGGGAAGAACACTGAAGCTTTCTTT. Residues: CASSLQGKNTEAFF.

V and J are TRBV3-1 (or the pseudogene TRBV3-2) and TRBJ1-5, with D uncertain. The ends were cut back, 2 bases at V and 4 bases at J, with 6 bases in the middle. The CDR3 length is 13 residues. CDR1 LGHDT and CDR2 YNNKEL come from the germline V gene (reference sequence). The CDR3 spells CASSQSLNQPQHF. The CDR3 DNA sequence: TGTGCCAGCAGCCAATCACTGAATCAGCCCCAGCATTTT.

This clone has just one count. The chain links TRBV28 to TRBJ1-6, with D perhaps matching TRBD1 (6 bases). The CDR3 has 16 amino acids. The V end lost 6 bases, the J end lost 10 bases, and 22 bases lay between the germline ends. The germline CDR1 and CDR2 sequences are MDHEN and SYDVKM. CDR3 nucleotide sequence: TGTGCCAGCAGCCCTCCAGGGGTTTCTATCCGATCACCCCTCCACTTT. Protein product: CASSPPGVSIRSPLHF.

A single count supports this clone. The junction does not match germline at one end; this may be a read error. The V call is TRBV7-9, the J call TRBJ2-2, with a weak D call TRBD2 (7 bases). The CDR3 contains 13 residues. CDR1 and CDR2 from the germline V gene are SEHNR and FQNEAQ (reference sequence). The CDR3 here is CCSTGGSTGELFF. For the CDR3, the DNA is TGCTGCTCCACGGGGGGCTCGACCGGGGAGCTGTTTTTT.

J is TRBJ1-5 and V is TRBV5-4; D is unresolved. Germline assignment: CDR1 SGHNT and CDR2 YYREEE (reference sequence). V was shortened by 5 bases and J by 4 bases, with 13 bases between the two germline ends. This CDR3 region has 14 residues. The CDR3 loop reads CASRKWGANQPQHF. DNA for the CDR3: TGTGCCAGCAGGAAGTGGGGAGCTAATCAGCCCCAGCATTTT.

The CDR3 reads CASSIGTSGGIYEQYF. CDR3 bases: TGTGCCAGTAGTATCGGGACTAGCGGGGGCATATACGAGCAGTACTTC. This sequence joins TRBV19 and TRBJ2-7; TRBD2 aligns across 14 bases. The junction had 5 bases not matched to a gene; V was cut back by 3 bases and J by 4 bases. The CDR3 spans 16 residues. The germline V gene has CDR1 LNHDA and CDR2 SQIVND (reference sequence).

Regarding this clone: Sequence at one end of the junction differs from germline and may be a read error. This CDR3 is also generated by other DNA sequences in the sample. The chain couples TRBV3-1 (or the pseudogene TRBV3-2) to TRBJ2-7; D is undetermined. Germline V gene data show CDR1 as LGHDT and CDR2 as YNNKEL (reference sequence). This CDR3 region has 14 residues. The CDR3 sequence: CASSRAQTSYEQYF. In DNA, the CDR3 is TGCGCCAGCAGCCGAGCACAGACCTCCTACGAGCAGTACTTC.

The chain uses TRBV7-9 and TRBJ1-2; possible D gene TRBD1, 5 bases. The germline V gene encodes CDR1 SEHNR and CDR2 FQNEAQ (reference sequence). The CDR3 covers 13 residues. V dropped 4 bases and J dropped 4 bases, with 10 bases sitting between them. CDR3 coding DNA: TGTGCCAGCAGCTCGGGGGACCTCTATGGCTACACCTTC. Protein product: CASSSGDLYGYTF.

The chain carries TRBV9 and TRBJ1-1; TRBD1 aligns across 9 bases. This CDR3 has 15 residues. V gave up 3 bases and J gave up 1 base; unmatched junction bases: 4. From germline, CDR1 is SGDLS and CDR2 YYNGEE. CDR3 in amino acids: CASSGGQGANTEAFF. The DNA of the CDR3 is TGTGCCAGCAGCGGGGGACAGGGTGCGAACACTGAAGCTTTCTTT.

V gene TRBV2 combines with J gene TRBJ1-2; D is undetermined. Germline V gene sequence: CDR1 SNHLY, CDR2 FYNNEI. This CDR3 is 11 amino acids long. V lost 6 bases and J lost 3, with 5 bases in between. CDR3 protein: CASRADYGYTF. In DNA form, the CDR3 reads TGTGCCAGCAGGGCCGACTATGGCTACACCTTC.

The rearrangement joins TRBV12-3 or TRBV12-4 to TRBJ1-1; D is undetermined. This CDR3 spans 13 amino acids. V was shortened by 3 bases and J by 1 base, with 6 bases between the two germline ends. The DNA of the CDR3 is TGTGCCAGCAGTTTGGAGGGGAACACTGAAGCTTTCTTT. Translating it yields CASSLEGNTEAFF.

The J gene is TRBJ1-2, the V gene TRBV7-9, with D unresolved. The germline V gene has CDR1 SEHNR and CDR2 FQNEAQ (reference sequence). V lost 3 bases to trimming and J lost 8 bases, with 10 bases between them. The CDR3 runs 12 residues. The CDR3 coding sequence is TGTGCCAGCAGCTTTACGATGCGAGGCTACACCTTC. The encoded protein is CASSFTMRGYTF.

V and J are TRBV7-8 and TRBJ2-1; TRBD1 agrees at 12 bases. The CDR3 is 16 residues long. CDR1 and CDR2 (germline): SGHVS, FQNEAQ. J lost 7 bases, V lost 0 bases, and 4 bases had no gene match. The CDR3 protein is CASSLAPGQGANEQFF. The DNA of the CDR3 is TGTGCCAGCAGCTTAGCGCCGGGACAGGGGGCGAATGAGCAGTTCTTC.

The chain carries TRBV15 and TRBJ1-3; D is undetermined. Looked up from germline, CDR1 is LNHNV and CDR2 is YYDKDF (reference sequence). This CDR3 contains 18 residues. Trimming stripped 4 bases from V and 2 bases from J, with 21 bases between. The CDR3 loop is CATSKGGFDGSTGNTIYF. CDR3 sequence (DNA): TGTGCCACCAGCAAAGGCGGTTTCGATGGATCCACTGGAAACACCATATATTTT.

The chain links TRBV7-8 to TRBJ2-3, with D perhaps matching TRBD2 (5 bases). The germline CDR1 and CDR2 sequences are SGHVS and FQNEAQ. The V end lost 5 bases, the J end lost 5 bases, and 26 bases lay between the germline ends. The CDR3 contains 18 residues. CDR3 loop: CASSPIRSGLKRGDTQYF. CDR3 DNA: TGTGCCAGCAGCCCTATTCGGTCAGGCCTAAAACGGGGAGATACGCAGTATTTT.

The CDR3 is CASSVGSGGGNYGYTF. The CDR3 DNA sequence: TGTGCCAGCAGCGTAGGGTCCGGGGGAGGTAACTATGGCTACACCTTC. J is TRBJ1-2 and V is TRBV9, with TRBD1 as a possible D gene (5 bases). The V and J ends lost 0 bases and 1 base respectively, with 13 bases between them. CDR1 and CDR2 from the germline V gene are SGDLS and YYNGEE. The CDR3 has 16 residues.

The chain is built from TRBV19 and TRBJ1-1; D is possibly TRBD1 (6 bases). V lost 6 bases and J 3 bases, leaving 11 bases between the germline ends. CDR1 and CDR2 (germline): LNHDA, SQIVND (reference sequence). CDR3 length: 13 residues. CDR3 sequence reads: CASSWGGHTEAFF. CDR3 in DNA: TGTGCCAGTAGCTGGGGGGGGCACACTGAAGCTTTCTTT.

V usage is TRBV3-1 (or the pseudogene TRBV3-2) and J usage is TRBJ2-1; 12 nucleotides match TRBD2. There are 18 residues in the CDR3. Germline values: CDR1 LGHDT, CDR2 YNNKEL (reference sequence). V lost 4 bases and J lost 4; bases outside the gene matches: 11. CDR3 protein: CASSLETSGGLLYNEQFF. CDR3 in DNA: TGTGCCAGCAGCCTCGAAACTAGCGGGGGGCTCCTATACAATGAGCAGTTCTTC.

The rearrangement links TRBV19 to TRBJ1-2; 9 bases are a match to TRBD1. With 7 bases clipped from V and 5 bases from J, the junction kept 14 bases outside the gene matches. Germline V CDR1 and CDR2: LNHDA, SQIVND (reference sequence). The CDR3 has 16 residues. CDR3 bases: TGTGCCAGTACTATCGGGACAGGGCTCGGTGTTTATGGCTACACCTTC. Its translation is CASTIGTGLGVYGYTF.

The CDR3 region is CASRTTGDSGNTIYF. Written as DNA, the CDR3 is TGTGCCAGCAGGACAACAGGGGACTCTGGAAACACCATATATTTT. The gene calls are TRBV5-6 and TRBJ1-3; 7 positions match TRBD1. The germline gives CDR1 SGHDT, CDR2 YYEEEE. CDR3 size: 15 residues. J gave up 0 bases and V 5 bases, and 5 bases lay outside the gene matches.

The chain links TRBV6-5 to TRBJ2-2; perhaps TRBD1 as D (6 bases). Germline-derived CDR1 and CDR2 are MNHEY and SVGAGI. This CDR3 comprises 15 residues. The V and J ends lost 10 bases and 0 bases respectively, with 15 bases between them. The CDR3: CATARDITNTGELFF. As DNA, the CDR3 is TGTGCCACCGCCCGGGACATAACGAACACCGGGGAGCTGTTTTTT.

The chain employs TRBV6-6 and TRBJ1-1, with 9 bases matching TRBD1. The V segment lost 7 bases and the J segment 7 bases; nucleotides outside the gene matches: 13. CDR1 and CDR2 (germline): MNHNY, SVGAGI (reference sequence). The CDR3 spans 15 residues. The CDR3 DNA is TGTGCCAGCACCAAGACAGGGGGGGAAGTTATTGAAGCTTTCTTT. Encoded protein: CASTKTGGEVIEAFF.